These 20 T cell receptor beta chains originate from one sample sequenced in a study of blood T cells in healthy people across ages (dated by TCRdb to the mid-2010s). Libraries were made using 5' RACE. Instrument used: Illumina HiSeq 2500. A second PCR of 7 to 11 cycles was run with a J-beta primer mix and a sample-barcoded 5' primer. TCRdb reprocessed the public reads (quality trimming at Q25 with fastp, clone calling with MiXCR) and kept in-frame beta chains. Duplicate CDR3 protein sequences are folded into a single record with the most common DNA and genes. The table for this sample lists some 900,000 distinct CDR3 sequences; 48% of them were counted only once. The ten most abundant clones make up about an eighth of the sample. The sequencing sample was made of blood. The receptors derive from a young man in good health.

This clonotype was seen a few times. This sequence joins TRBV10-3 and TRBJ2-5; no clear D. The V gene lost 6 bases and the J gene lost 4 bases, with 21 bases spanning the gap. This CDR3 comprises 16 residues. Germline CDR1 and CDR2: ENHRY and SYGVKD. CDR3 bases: TGTGCCATCAGATCAAGTGAGAACAGCCTACCAGAGACCCAGTACTTC. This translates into CAIRSSENSLPETQYF.

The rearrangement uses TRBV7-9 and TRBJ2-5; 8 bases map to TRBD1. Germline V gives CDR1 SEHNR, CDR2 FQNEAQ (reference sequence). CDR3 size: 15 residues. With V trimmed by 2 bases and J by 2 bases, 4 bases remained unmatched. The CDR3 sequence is CASSLMTGAQETQYF. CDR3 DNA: TGTGCCAGCAGCTTAATGACAGGGGCTCAAGAGACCCAGTACTTC.

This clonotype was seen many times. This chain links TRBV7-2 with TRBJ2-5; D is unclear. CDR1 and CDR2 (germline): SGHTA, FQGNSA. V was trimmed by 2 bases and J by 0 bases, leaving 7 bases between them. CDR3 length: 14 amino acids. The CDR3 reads CASSLSAYQETQYF. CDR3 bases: TGTGCCAGCAGCTTATCAGCGTACCAAGAGACCCAGTACTTC.

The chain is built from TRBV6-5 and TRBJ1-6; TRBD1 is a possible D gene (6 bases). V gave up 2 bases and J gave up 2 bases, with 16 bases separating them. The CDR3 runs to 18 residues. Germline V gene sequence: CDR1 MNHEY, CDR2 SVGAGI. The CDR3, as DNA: TGTGCCAGCAGTTACCCCTACAGGGAGACCCCCTATAATTCACCCCTCCACTTT. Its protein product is CASSYPYRETPYNSPLHF.

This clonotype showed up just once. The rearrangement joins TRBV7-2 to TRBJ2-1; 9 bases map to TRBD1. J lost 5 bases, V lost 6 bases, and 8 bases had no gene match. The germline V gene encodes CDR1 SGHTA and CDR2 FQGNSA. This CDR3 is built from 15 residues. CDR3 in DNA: TGTGCCAGCAGACCCCCAGGGACAGGGAACAATGAGCAGTTCTTC. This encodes CASRPPGTGNNEQFF.

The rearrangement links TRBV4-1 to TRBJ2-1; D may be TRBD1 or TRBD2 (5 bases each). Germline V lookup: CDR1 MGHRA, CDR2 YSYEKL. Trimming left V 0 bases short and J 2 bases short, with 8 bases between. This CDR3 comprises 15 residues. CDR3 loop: CASSQDTGPYNEQFF. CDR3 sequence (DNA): TGCGCCAGCAGCCAAGATACGGGGCCCTACAATGAGCAGTTCTTC.

CDR3 nucleotide sequence: TGCGCCAGCAGCCAAGATGGGATAGCGGGGGAGGTCGGGGCCTACGAGCAGTACTTC. This codes for CASSQDGIAGEVGAYEQYF. V usage is TRBV4-1 and J usage is TRBJ2-7, with 9 bases that match TRBD2. Germline CDR1 reads MGHRA; CDR2 reads YSYEKL. With V trimmed by 0 bases and J by 2 bases, 14 bases remained unmatched. The CDR3 runs 19 residues.

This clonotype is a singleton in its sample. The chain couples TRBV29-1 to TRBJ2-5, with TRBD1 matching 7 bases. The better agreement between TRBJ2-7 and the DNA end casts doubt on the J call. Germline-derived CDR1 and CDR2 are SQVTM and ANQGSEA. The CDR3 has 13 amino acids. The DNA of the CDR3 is TGCAGCGTTGCGGACGGCCGACAGGGCGAGCAGTACTTC. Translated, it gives CSVADGRQGEQYF.

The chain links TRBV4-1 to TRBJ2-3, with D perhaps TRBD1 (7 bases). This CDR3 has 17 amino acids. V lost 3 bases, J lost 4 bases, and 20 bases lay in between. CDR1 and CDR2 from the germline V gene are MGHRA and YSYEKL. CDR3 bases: TGCGCCAGCAGCCAGGGATCCGGGCAGGGGGGCTCAGATACGCAGTATTTT. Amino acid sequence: CASSQGSGQGGSDTQYF.

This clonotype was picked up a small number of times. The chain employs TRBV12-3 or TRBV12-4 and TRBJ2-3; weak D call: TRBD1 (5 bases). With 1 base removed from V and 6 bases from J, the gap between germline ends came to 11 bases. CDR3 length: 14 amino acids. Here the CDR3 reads CASSLVREMDTQYF. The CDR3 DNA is TGTGCCAGCAGTTTAGTCAGGGAAATGGATACGCAGTATTTT.

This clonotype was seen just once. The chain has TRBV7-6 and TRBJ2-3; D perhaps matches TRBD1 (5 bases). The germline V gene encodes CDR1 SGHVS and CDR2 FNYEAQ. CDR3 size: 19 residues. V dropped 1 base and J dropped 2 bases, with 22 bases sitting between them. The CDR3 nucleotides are TGTGCCAGCAGCTTAGAAGGATTCTATGACAGAAAGTCCACAGATACGCAGTATTTT. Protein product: CASSLEGFYDRKSTDTQYF.

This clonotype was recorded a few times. The CDR3 nucleotides read TGCGCCAGCAGCCGCGGGGGCGATCGAAACTATGGCTACACCTTC. This encodes CASSRGGDRNYGYTF. The J gene is TRBJ1-2, the V gene TRBV5-1; D is possibly TRBD1 (6 bases). There are 15 residues in the CDR3. Germline CDR1 is SGHRS and CDR2 is YFSETQ. With 4 bases removed from V and 2 bases from J, the gap between germline ends came to 15 bases.

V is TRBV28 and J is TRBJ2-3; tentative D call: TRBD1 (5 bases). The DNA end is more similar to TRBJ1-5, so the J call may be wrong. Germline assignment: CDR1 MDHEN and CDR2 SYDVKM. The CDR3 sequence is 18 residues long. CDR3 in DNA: TGTGCCAGCAGTTTACCTAGCGGGGGAAACCGCTACACAGATACGCAGCATTTT. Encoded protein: CASSLPSGGNRYTDTQHF.

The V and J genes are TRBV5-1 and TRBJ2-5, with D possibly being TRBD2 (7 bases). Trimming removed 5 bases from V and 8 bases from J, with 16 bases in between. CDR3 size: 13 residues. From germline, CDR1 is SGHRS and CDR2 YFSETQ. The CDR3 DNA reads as TGCGCCAGCAGGGCTCGGGGGGCCCACACCCAGTACTTC. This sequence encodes CASRARGAHTQYF.

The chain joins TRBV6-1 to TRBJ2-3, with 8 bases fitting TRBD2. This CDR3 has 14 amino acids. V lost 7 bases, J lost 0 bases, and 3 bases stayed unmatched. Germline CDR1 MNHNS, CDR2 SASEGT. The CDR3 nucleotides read TGTGCCAGCACAGGCGGGGGGAGCACAGATACGCAGTATTTT. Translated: CASTGGGSTDTQYF.

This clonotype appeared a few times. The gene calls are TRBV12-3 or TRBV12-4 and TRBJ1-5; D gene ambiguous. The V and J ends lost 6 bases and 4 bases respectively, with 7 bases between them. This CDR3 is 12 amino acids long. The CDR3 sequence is CASREQNQPQHF. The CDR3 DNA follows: TGTGCCAGCAGGGAGCAAAATCAGCCCCAGCATTTT.

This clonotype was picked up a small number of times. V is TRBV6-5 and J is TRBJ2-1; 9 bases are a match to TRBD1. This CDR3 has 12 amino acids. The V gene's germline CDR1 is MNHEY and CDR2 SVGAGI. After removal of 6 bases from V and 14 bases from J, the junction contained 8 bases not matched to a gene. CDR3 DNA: TGTGCCAGCAGCCAGGGGGACAGGGAGGAGTTCTTC. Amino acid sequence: CASSQGDREEFF.

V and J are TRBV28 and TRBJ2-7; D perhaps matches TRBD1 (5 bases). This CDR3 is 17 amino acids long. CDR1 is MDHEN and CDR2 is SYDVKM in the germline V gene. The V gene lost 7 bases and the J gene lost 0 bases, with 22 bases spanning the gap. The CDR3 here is CASTWSRTYSSSYEQYF. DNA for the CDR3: TGTGCCAGCACCTGGAGCAGGACATACTCAAGCTCCTACGAGCAGTACTTC.

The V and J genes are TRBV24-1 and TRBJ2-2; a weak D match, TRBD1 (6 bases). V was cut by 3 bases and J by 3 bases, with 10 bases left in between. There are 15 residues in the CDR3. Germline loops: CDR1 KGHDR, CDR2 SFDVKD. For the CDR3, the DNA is TGTGCCACCAGTGATCAAGGACAGTACACCGGGGAGCTGTTTTTT. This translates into CATSDQGQYTGELFF.

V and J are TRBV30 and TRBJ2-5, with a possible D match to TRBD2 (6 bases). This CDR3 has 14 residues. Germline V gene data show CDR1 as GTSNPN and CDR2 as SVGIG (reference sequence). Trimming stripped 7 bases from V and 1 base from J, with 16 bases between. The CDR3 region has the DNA TGTGCCTATGCCCCGGGACTCCTCCAAGAGACCCAGTACTTC. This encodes CAYAPGLLQETQYF.